This entry concerns a single T cell receptor beta chain. What antigen it recognizes has not been identified. No much larger clone exists at a distance of one base, and base qualities are not known. The data are from a study of blood T cell repertoires in COVID-19 (dated by TCRdb to the early 2020s). Background for the entire study: Samples covering the acute and convalescent phases of COVID-19 were provided by collaborators in the United States, Italy and Spain. The material from the prospective study consisted of cDNA or gDNA derived from T cells, B-cell-depleted T cells, or PBMCs. Subjects who had been exposed to COVID-19, were actively infected with it, or had recovered from it provided the deeply sampled blood TCRbeta repertoires that made up the dataset. The repertoires were made available in a free public database intended to serve as a resource for research on the immune response to SARS-CoV-2. Samples were obtained from the ongoing ImmuneRACE study (first 160 participants) and from some 1,200 subjects provided by 6 global collaborators. Sample metadata almost always included a de-identified subject ID, COVID-19 status, age in years and sex. Where available, HLA class I and class II types were obtained from metadata supplied by the sample provider rather than from assay-based typing. The paper's findings and limits, for the study overall: How much clinical and demographic metadata was included differed by source and by participant, and the metadata was provided uncurated.

Trimmed from V: 7 bases; trimmed from J: 2 bases; junction bases lacking a gene match: 5. The germline V gene sets CDR1 to MNHEY and CDR2 to SVGAGI. From the cysteine up to the phenylalanine, the CDR3 has a length of 14 residues. The only DNA kept is the CDR3, 42 bases in frame from the first base. TCRbeta CDR3 regions were amplified from genomic DNA by means of the immunoSEQ Assay, a bias-controlled multiplex PCR. The original pipeline was this. The number of nucleated cells in each sample was estimated from the amplification of reference gene primers within the assay. To quantify the absolute abundance of each unique TCRbeta CDR3 rearrangement, sequence reads were collapsed and filtered. For each sample, productive Simpson clonality was calculated as the square root of Simpson's diversity index over productive rearrangements. TCRdb holds this immuneACCESS table with in-frame rearrangements only. Some clones are missing; in checked studies, unresolved V genes explain under half, and the rest has no known cause. The V and J calls and clone size are taken from that table; D and trimming were inferred from the DNA. Counted in this sample were around 200,000 clones; 65% to 85% of them appeared once. The ten largest clones capture 2.9% of the sample.

The collaborating institutions used their own protocols to collect whole blood in K2EDTA tubes. For TCRbeta analysis, collaborator samples were shipped as frozen whole blood, as isolated PBMCs, or as DNA extracted from either sample type. The source is a man over 45 with active or convalescent COVID-19. Input material: peripheral blood. Recombination linked TRBV6-5 to TRBJ1-1, with 9 middle bases fitting TRBD1. The CDR3 corresponds to CASNRDRVNTEAFF. The base sequence is TGTGCCAGCAACCGGGACAGGGTTAACACTGAAGCTTTCTTT.